The source of this TCR beta chain is a study of blood T cells in healthy people across ages. Study-wide results and limits: Long-lived donors carried more naive CD4+ cells and greater diversity than aged donors. Unsorted PBMCs ruled out conclusive naive versus antigen-experienced comparison.

With a J-beta primer mix and a sample-barcoded 5' primer, a second PCR ran about 6 to 11 cycles. One entry per CDR3 protein, called by TCRdb with MiXCR from the 5' RACE reads. Counted here are roughly 680,000 distinct CDR3 sequences, 52% occurring once; the ten biggest clones make up approximately 12%. As for this clonotype: Antigen: not known.

Healthy Caucasian individuals from Russia aged 6 to 90 were enrolled as donors. The CDR3 sequence is 15 residues long. In germline, CDR1 is DFQATT, CDR2 SNEGSKA (reference sequence). The ends were cut back, 5 bases at V and 3 bases at J, with 19 bases in the middle. The chain joins TRBV20-1 to TRBJ2-5; TRBD1 might be the D (6 bases). The TCR was taken from a woman at least 80 years old in good health. The sample taken for sequencing was blood. Here the CDR3 reads CSAPGTPRPKETQYF. In nucleotides, the CDR3 is TGCAGTGCTCCCGGGACACCACGCCCAAAAGAGACCCAGTACTTC.